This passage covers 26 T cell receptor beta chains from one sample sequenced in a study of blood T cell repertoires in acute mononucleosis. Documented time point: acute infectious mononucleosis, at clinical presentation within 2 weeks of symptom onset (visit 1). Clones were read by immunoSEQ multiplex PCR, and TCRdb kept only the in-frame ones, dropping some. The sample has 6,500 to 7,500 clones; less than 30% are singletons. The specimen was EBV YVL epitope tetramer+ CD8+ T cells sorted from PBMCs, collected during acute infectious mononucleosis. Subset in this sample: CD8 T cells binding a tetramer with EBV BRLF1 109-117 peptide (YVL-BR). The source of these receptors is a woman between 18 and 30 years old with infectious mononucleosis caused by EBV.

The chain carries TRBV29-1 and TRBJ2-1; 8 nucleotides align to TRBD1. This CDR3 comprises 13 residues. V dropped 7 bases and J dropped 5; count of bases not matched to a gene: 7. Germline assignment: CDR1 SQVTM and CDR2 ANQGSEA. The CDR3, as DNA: TGCAGCGCAGGGACAGGCGAAAACAATGAGCAGTTCTTC. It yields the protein CSAGTGENNEQFF.

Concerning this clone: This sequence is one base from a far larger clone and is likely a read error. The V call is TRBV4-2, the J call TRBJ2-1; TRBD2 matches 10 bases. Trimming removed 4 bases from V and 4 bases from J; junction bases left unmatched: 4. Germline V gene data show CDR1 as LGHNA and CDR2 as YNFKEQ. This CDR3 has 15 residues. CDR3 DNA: TGTGCCAGCAGCCTCCTAGCGGGAGATTACAATGAGCAGTTCTTC. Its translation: CASSLLAGDYNEQFF.

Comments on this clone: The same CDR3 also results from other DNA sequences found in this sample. CDR3 in amino acids: CASSQDNRLAGADTQYF. The CDR3 DNA follows: TGCGCCAGCAGCCAAGATAATCGGCTAGCGGGGGCGGATACGCAGTATTTT. V usage is TRBV4-1 and J usage is TRBJ2-3, with 10 bases aligning to TRBD2. CDR3 length: 17 amino acids. The junction had 9 bases not matched to a gene; V was cut back by 0 bases and J by 6 bases. Looked up from germline, CDR1 is MGHRA and CDR2 is YSYEKL.

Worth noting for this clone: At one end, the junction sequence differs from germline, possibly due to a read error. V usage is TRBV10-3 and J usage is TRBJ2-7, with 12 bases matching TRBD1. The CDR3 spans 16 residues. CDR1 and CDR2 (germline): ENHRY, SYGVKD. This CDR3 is CATSDFGTGGEYEQYF. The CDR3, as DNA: TGTGCCACCAGTGATTTCGGGACAGGGGGCGAATACGAGCAGTACTTC.

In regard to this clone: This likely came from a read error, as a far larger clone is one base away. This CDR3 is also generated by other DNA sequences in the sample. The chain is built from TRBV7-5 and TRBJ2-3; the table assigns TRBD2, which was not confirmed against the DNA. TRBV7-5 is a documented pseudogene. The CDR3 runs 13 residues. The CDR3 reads CASSSLATDTQYF. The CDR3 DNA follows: TGTGCCAGCAGCTCCCTAGCCACAGATACGCAGTATTTT.

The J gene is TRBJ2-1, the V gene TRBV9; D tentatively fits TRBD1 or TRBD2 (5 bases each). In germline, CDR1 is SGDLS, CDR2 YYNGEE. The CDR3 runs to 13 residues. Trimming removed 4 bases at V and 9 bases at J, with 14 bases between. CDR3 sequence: CASSQDRGIEQFF. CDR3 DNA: TGTGCCAGCAGCCAAGATCGGGGCATTGAGCAGTTCTTC.

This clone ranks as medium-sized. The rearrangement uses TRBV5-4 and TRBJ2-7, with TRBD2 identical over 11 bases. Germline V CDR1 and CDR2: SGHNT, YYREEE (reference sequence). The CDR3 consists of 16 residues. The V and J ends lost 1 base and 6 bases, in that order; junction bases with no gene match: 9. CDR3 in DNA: TGTGCCAGCAGCTTGTCAGTAGGCCTAGCGGGAGGCGAGCAGTACTTC. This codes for CASSLSVGLAGGEQYF. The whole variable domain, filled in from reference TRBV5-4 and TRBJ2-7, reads ETGVTQSPTHLIKTRGQQVTLRCSSQSGHNTVSWYQQALGQGPQFIFQYYREEENGRGNFPPRFSGLQFPNYSSELNVNALELDDSALYLCASSLSVGLAGGEQYFGPGTRLTVT.

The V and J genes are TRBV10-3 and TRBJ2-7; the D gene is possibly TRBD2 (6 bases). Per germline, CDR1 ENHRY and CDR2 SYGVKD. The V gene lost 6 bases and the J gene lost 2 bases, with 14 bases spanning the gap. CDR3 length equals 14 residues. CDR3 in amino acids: CAIRGGLTTYEQYF. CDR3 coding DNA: TGTGCCATCAGGGGGGGACTGACTACCTACGAGCAGTACTTC.

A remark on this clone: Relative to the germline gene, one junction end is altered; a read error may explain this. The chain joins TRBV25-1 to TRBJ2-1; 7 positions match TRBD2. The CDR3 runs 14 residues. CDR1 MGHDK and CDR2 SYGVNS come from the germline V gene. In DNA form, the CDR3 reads TGTGCCAGCAGCTTACAAGGGGACTACGATGAGCAGTTCTTC. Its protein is CASSLQGDYDEQFF.

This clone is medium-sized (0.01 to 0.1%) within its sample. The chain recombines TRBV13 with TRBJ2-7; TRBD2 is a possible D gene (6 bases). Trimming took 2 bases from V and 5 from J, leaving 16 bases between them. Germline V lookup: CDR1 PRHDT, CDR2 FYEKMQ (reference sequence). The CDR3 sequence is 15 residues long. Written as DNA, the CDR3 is TGTGCCAGCAGCTTAACCGGGAGAGGCGACCACGAGCAGTACTTC. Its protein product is CASSLTGRGDHEQYF.

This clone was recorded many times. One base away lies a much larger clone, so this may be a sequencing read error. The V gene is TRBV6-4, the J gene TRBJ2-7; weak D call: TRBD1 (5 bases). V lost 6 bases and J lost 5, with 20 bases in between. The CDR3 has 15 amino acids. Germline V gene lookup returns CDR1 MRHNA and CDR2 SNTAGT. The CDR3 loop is CASSATDSRHDEQYF. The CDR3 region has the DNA TGTGCCAGCAGCGCCACTGACAGCCGGCATGACGAGCAGTACTTC.

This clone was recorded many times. CDR3 in DNA: TGTGCCAGCAGCTTAGCGGGAATAGCAGGTACGGCCTACAATGAGCAGTTCTTC. Translated: CASSLAGIAGTAYNEQFF. The chain links TRBV11-3 to TRBJ2-1; weak D call: TRBD2 (5 bases). In germline, CDR1 is SGHNT, CDR2 YENEEA. The CDR3 consists of 18 residues. Deletions cut 1 base from V and 2 bases from J, with 18 bases between.

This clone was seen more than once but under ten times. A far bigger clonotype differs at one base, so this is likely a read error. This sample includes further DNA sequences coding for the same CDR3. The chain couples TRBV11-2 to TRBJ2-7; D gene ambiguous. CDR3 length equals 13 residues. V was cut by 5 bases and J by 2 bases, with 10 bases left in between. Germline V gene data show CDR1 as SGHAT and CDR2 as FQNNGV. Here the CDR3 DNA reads TGTGCCAGCAGCCAAGATCCGGCCTACGAGCAGTACTTC. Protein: CASSQDPAYEQYF.

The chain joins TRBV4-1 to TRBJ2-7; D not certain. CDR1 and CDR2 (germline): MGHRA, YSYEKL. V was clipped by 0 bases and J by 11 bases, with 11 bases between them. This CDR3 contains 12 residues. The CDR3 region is CASSQEWAYEYF. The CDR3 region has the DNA TGCGCCAGCAGCCAAGAGTGGGCCTACGAGTACTTC.

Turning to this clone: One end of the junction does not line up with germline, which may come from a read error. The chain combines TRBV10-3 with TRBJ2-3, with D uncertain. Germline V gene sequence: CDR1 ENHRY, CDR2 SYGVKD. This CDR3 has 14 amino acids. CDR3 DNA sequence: TGTGCCACCAGTGAAGTAGGGAACACAGATACGCAGTATTTT. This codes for CATSEVGNTDTQYF.

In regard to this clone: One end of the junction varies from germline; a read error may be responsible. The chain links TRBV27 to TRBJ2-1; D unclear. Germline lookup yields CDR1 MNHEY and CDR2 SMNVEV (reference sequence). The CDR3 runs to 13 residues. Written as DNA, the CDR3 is TGTGCCAGCAGTTGGACGGCCTCCTACGAGCAGCTCTTC. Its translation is CASSWTASYEQLF.

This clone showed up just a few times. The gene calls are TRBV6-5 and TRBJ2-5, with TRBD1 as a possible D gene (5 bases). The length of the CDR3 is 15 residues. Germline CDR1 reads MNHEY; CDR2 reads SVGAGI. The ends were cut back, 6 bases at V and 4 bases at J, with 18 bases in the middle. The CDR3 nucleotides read TGTGCCAGCAGGCAGTTGACAGTTATTGGAGAGACCCAGTACTTC. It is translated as CASRQLTVIGETQYF.

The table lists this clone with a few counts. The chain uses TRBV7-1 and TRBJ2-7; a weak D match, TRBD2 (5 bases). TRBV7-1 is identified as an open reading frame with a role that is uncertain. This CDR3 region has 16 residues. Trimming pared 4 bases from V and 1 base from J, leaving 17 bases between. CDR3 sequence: CASSLVLATPSYEQYF. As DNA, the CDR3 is TGTGCCAGCAGCTTAGTGCTAGCCACTCCATCCTACGAGCAGTACTTC.

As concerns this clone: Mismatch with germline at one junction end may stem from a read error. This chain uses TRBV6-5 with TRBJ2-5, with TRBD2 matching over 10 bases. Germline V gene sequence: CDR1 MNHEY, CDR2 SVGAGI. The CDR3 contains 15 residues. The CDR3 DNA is TGTGCCAGCAGTGACTCACCACTAGCGGGGCAAGAGACCCACTTC. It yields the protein CASSDSPLAGQETHF.

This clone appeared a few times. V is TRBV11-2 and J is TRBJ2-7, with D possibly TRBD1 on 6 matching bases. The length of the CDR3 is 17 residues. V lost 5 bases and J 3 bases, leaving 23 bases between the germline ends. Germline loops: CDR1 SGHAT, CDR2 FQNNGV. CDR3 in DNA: TGTGCCAGCAGCCAAAAAGGGGGTCGTTCGTGGCGCTACGAGCAGTACTTC. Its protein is CASSQKGGRSWRYEQYF. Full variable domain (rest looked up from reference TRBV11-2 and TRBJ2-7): EAGVAQSPRYKIIEKRQSVAFWCNPISGHATLYWYQQILGQGPKLLIQFQNNGVVDDSQLPKDRFSAERLKGVDSTLKIQPAKLEDSAVYLCASSQKGGRSWRYEQYFGPGTRLTVT.

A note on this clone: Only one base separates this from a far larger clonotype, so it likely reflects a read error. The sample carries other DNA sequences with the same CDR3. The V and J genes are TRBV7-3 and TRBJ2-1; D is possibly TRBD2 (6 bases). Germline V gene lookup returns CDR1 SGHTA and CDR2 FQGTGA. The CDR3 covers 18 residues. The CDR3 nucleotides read TGTGCCAGCAGCTTAGCGGGAATAGCAGGTACGGCCTACAATGAGCAATTCTTC. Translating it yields CASSLAGIAGTAYNEQFF.

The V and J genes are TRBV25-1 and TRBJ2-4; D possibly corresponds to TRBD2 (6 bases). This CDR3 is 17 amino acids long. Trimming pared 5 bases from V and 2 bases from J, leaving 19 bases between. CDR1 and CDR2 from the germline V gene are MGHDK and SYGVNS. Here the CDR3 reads CASSLGWGDETKNIQYF. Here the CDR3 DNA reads TGTGCCAGCAGTTTAGGCTGGGGGGACGAGACCAAAAACATTCAGTACTTC. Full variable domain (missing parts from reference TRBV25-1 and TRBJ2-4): EADIYQTPRYLVIGTGKKITLECSQTMGHDKMYWYQQDPGMELHLIHYSYGVNSTEKGDLSSESTVSRIRTEHFPLTLESARPSHTSQYLCASSLGWGDETKNIQYFGAGTRLSVL.

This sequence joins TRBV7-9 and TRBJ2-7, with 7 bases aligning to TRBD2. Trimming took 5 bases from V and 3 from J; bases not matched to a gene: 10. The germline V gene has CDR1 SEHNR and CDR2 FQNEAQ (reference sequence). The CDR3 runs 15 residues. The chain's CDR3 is CASSPSGKGLYEQYF. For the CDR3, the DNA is TGTGCCAGCAGCCCTAGCGGAAAAGGCCTCTACGAGCAGTACTTC.

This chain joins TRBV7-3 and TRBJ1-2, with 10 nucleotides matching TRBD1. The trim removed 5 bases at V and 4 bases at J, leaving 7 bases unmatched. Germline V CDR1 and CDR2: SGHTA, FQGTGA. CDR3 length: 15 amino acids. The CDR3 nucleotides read TGTGCCAGCAGCCCGGGGACAGGGGAGGGCTATGGCTACACCTTC. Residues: CASSPGTGEGYGYTF.

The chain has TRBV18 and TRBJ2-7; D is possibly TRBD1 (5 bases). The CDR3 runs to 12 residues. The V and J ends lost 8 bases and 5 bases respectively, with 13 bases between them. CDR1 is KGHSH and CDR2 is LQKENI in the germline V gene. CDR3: CASTDSLNEQYF. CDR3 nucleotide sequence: TGTGCCAGCACCGACAGCTTAAACGAGCAGTACTTC.

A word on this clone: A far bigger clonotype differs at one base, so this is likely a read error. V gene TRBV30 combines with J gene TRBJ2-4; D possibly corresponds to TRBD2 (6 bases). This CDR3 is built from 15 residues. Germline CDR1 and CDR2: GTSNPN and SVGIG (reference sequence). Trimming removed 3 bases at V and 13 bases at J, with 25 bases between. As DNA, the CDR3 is TGTGCCTGGAGCCGCCCGGGACTCCAAGGGGATGAGCAGTACTTC. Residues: CAWSRPGLQGDEQYF.